This record looks at one TCR beta chain sequence and its context. Germline V lookup: CDR1 LGHNT, CDR2 FRNRAP. V gave up 7 bases and J gave up 3 bases, with 12 bases separating them. This CDR3 is 13 amino acids long. This specimen belongs to a study of T cell repertoires in cytomegalovirus infection. The overall study: It was the public TCR beta signatures that indicated both CMV infection and matching HLA type.

TCRdb re-called the reads with MiXCR, one entry per CDR3 protein. This table holds approximately 500,000 distinct CDR3 sequences, around a quarter found once. This clonotype was sampled from a human donor in good health (CMV status not recorded). Some clones in this sample may be carry-over from other donors' samples. The source material was PBMCs. The chain joins TRBV12-5 to TRBJ2-5; tentatively, D is TRBD1 (6 bases). The CDR3 DNA reads as TGTGCTAGTGCCTTCGGACAGAAAGAGACCCAGTACTTC. Protein: CASAFGQKETQYF.